This is a list of T cell receptor beta chains from one sample in a study of blood T cells in healthy people across ages. Each CDR3 protein gets one entry after TCRdb re-called the 5' RACE reads with MiXCR. The sample lists more than 900,000 distinct CDR3 sequences, approximately 25% occurring once. This same sample was also part of a study on T cells of mothers and their children.

The sample consisted of blood. Source of these receptors: a girl aged 2-10 years in good health. Each CDR3 is given with its conserved first and last residue. D genes are given only for firm matches. The listing skips clone size in some rows; elsewhere it reads once, few, many or a size class.

J gene,clone size,D gene,V gene,CDR3 protein,CDR3 DNA
TRBJ2-2,many,NA,TRBV11-2,CASSSRQNTGELFF,TGTGCCAGCAGTTCGAGACAGAACACCGGGGAGCTGTTTTTT
TRBJ2-1,NA,NA,TRBV4-3,CASSQDYAGSSYNEQFF,TGCGCCAGCAGCCAAGATTACGCGGGTAGCTCCTACAATGAGCAGTTCTTC
TRBJ2-7,few,NA,TRBV14,CASSQEFIPGLRAYEQYF,TGTGCCAGCAGCCAAGAGTTCATTCCGGGGCTTCGAGCCTACGAGCAGTACTTC
TRBJ2-1,NA,NA,TRBV7-8,CAGSSIRGYNEQFF,TGTGCCGGCAGCTCCATTCGGGGTTACAATGAGCAGTTCTTC
TRBJ1-2,NA,TRBD1,TRBV15,CATSRPRQGQGHGYTF,TGTGCCACCAGCAGACCCAGACAGGGACAGGGACATGGCTACACCTTC
TRBJ1-1,NA,NA,TRBV5-6,CASSLGAGAFVNTEAFF,TGTGCCAGCAGCTTGGGTGCGGGGGCTTTCGTCAACACTGAAGCTTTCTTT
TRBJ2-5,NA,TRBD2,TRBV3-1,CASSSSLAAAETQYF,TGTGCCAGCAGCTCCTCGCTAGCGGCGGCGGAGACCCAGTACTTC
TRBJ2-3,NA,NA,TRBV20-1,CSLRSLRGSTDTQYF,TGCAGCCTCCGGTCTTTGAGGGGAAGCACAGATACGCAGTATTTT
TRBJ1-3,few,NA,TRBV7-8,CASSFYPTGNTIYF,TGTGCCAGCAGCTTCTACCCTACTGGAAACACCATATATTTT
TRBJ2-7,NA,NA,TRBV10-3,CAILDPQSSSYEQYF,TGTGCCATCCTTGATCCACAGTCAAGCTCCTACGAGCAGTACTTC
TRBJ2-2,few,TRBD1,TRBV6-6,CASSPGQGARRELFF,TGTGCCAGCAGCCCCGGACAGGGGGCGCGTCGGGAGCTGTTTTTT
TRBJ2-1,NA,NA,TRBV5-1,CASSLSLAGGEQFF,TGCGCCAGCAGCTTGTCACTAGCTGGAGGCGAGCAGTTCTTC
TRBJ2-7,NA,NA,TRBV3-1,CASSQRARAYEQYF,TGTGCCAGCAGCCAAAGGGCAAGGGCATACGAGCAGTACTTC
TRBJ2-5,NA,NA,TRBV28,CASRSRQTRETQYF,TGTGCCAGCAGATCCAGACAGACAAGGGAGACCCAGTACTTC
TRBJ2-1,NA,NA,TRBV10-3,CAIRQAINSYNEQFF,TGTGCCATCAGGCAGGCCATCAACTCCTACAATGAGCAGTTCTTC
TRBJ2-2,few,NA,TRBV6-4,CASSRTGSAGELFF,TGTGCCAGCAGTCGTACGGGGTCCGCCGGGGAGCTGTTTTTT
TRBJ2-5,few,NA,TRBV28,CASRSRLYQETQYF,TGTGCCAGCAGGTCTAGACTGTACCAAGAGACCCAGTACTTC
TRBJ2-7,NA,NA,TRBV24-1,CATSDFGQGGVYEQYF,TGTGCCACCAGTGATTTCGGCCAAGGCGGGGTGTACGAGCAGTACTTC
TRBJ1-3,NA,NA,TRBV20-1,CSARGRWNLSGNTIYF,TGCAGTGCCCGAGGGAGGTGGAACCTCTCTGGAAACACCATATATTTT
TRBJ2-5,NA,NA,TRBV4-2,CASSQVGTGQTQYF,TGTGCCAGCAGCCAAGTGGGTACCGGTCAGACCCAGTACTTC
TRBJ2-4,few,TRBD2,TRBV2,CASGESSGRKNIQYF,TGTGCCAGCGGTGAGTCTAGCGGGAGGAAAAACATTCAGTACTTC
TRBJ1-5,few,NA,TRBV6-1,CASGPPGHSNQPQHF,TGTGCCAGCGGACCCCCGGGACACTCTAATCAGCCCCAGCATTTT
TRBJ2-1,NA,NA,TRBV29-1,CSVEISALPGNEQFF,TGCAGCGTTGAAATCTCTGCCCTCCCGGGGAATGAGCAGTTCTTC
TRBJ2-1,few,NA,TRBV25-1,CASSEQGFEQFF,TGTGCCAGCAGTGAACAGGGGTTTGAGCAGTTCTTC
TRBJ1-6,few,NA,TRBV6-5,CASSYSRAGWNSPLHF,TGTGCCAGCAGTTACTCGCGCGCAGGGTGGAATTCACCCCTCCACTTT
TRBJ2-7,NA,NA,TRBV28,CASSLDNRVAIYEQYF,TGTGCCAGCAGTTTGGACAACAGGGTTGCGATCTACGAGCAGTACTTC
TRBJ2-1,NA,NA,TRBV7-9,CASSSPGIRAYNEQFF,TGTGCCAGCAGCTCACCCGGGATACGGGCCTACAATGAGCAGTTCTTC
TRBJ2-7,NA,TRBD2,TRBV20-1,CSARGEGPHYEQYF,TGCAGTGCTAGAGGGGAGGGGCCGCACTACGAGCAGTACTTC
TRBJ1-4,NA,NA,TRBV15,CATSGSRASNEKLFF,TGTGCCACCAGCGGATCTAGGGCATCTAATGAAAAACTGTTTTTT
TRBJ2-5,few,NA,TRBV7-9,CASRSGQGAVGTSAQETQYF,TGTGCCAGCAGAAGCGGACAGGGGGCGGTCGGGACTAGCGCGCAAGAGACCCAGTACTTC
TRBJ1-2,NA,TRBD1,TRBV29-1,CSVPDRGIYGYTF,TGCAGCGTGCCGGACAGGGGTATATATGGCTACACCTTC
TRBJ2-3,NA,NA,TRBV20-1,CSLTSGHFTDTQYF,TGCAGCCTAACATCGGGACACTTCACAGATACGCAGTATTTT
TRBJ1-4,NA,NA,TRBV4-2,CASSQVRATTNEKLFF,TGTGCCAGCAGCCAAGTTAGGGCTACGACTAATGAAAAACTGTTTTTT
TRBJ1-3,few,TRBD1,TRBV7-9,CASSWDRSSGNTIYF,TGTGCCAGCAGCTGGGACAGGAGCTCTGGAAACACCATATATTTT
TRBJ2-3,NA,NA,TRBV20-1,CSARGWGTASTDTQYF,TGCAGTGCTAGAGGCTGGGGTACAGCTAGCACAGATACGCAGTATTTT
TRBJ2-5,NA,NA,TRBV6-2/TRBV6-3,CASSYSTVEGEETQYF,TGTGCCAGCAGTTACTCTACCGTAGAAGGCGAAGAGACCCAGTACTTC
TRBJ1-3,few,NA,TRBV28,CASSPSPDRSPIYF,TGTGCCAGCAGTCCCTCCCCGGACCGAAGTCCCATATATTTT
TRBJ2-1,NA,NA,TRBV7-9,CASSLGGLSGEQFF,TGTGCCAGCAGCTTAGGAGGCTTATCGGGTGAGCAGTTCTTC
TRBJ2-3,NA,NA,TRBV10-2,CASSEAGQGADTQYF,TGCGCCAGCAGTGAGGCAGGGCAGGGCGCAGATACGCAGTATTTT
TRBJ2-2,NA,NA,TRBV4-2,CASSKAVTGELFF,TGTGCCAGCAGCAAAGCCGTCACCGGGGAGCTGTTTTTT
TRBJ2-2,NA,TRBD2,TRBV7-9,CASSLAGDRTGELFF,TGTGCCAGCAGCCTAGCGGGAGATCGCACCGGGGAGCTGTTTTTT
TRBJ2-5,NA,TRBD2,TRBV7-9,CASRAGFSSSGTQETQYF,TGTGCCAGCAGGGCGGGCTTTAGTAGTAGCGGGACCCAAGAGACCCAGTACTTC
TRBJ2-5,few,TRBD1,TRBV7-3,CASSLTGTGGETQYF,TGTGCCAGCAGCCTAACAGGGACAGGGGGGGAGACCCAGTACTTC
TRBJ2-1,NA,TRBD1,TRBV10-3,CAISESGDRVFEQFF,TGTGCCATCAGTGAGTCCGGGGACAGGGTGTTTGAGCAGTTCTTC
TRBJ2-2,NA,TRBD1,TRBV28,CASSGRDRGPGELFF,TGTGCCAGCAGCGGAAGGGACAGGGGCCCCGGGGAGCTGTTTTTT
TRBJ2-3,NA,NA,TRBV9,CASSLGGSPTDTQYF,TGTGCCAGCAGCCTAGGGGGGTCTCCCACAGATACGCAGTATTTT
TRBJ2-3,NA,NA,TRBV20-1,CSASRGAQDTQYF,TGCAGTGCTAGCCGGGGGGCGCAGGATACGCAGTATTTT
TRBJ2-3,many,NA,TRBV10-2,CASTSADTQYF,TGCGCCAGCACATCTGCGGATACGCAGTATTTT
TRBJ2-2,NA,TRBD2,TRBV7-9,CASSGGLAGGPGTGELFF,TGTGCCAGCAGCGGCGGACTAGCGGGAGGGCCCGGCACCGGGGAGCTGTTTTTT
TRBJ2-5,few,NA,TRBV3-1,CASSQRDWYQETQYF,TGTGCCAGCAGCCAAAGGGACTGGTACCAAGAGACCCAGTACTTC
TRBJ2-5,NA,NA,TRBV5-1,CASSLAGTQAAETQYF,TGCGCCAGCAGCTTGGCCGGGACCCAAGCGGCGGAGACCCAGTACTTC